This TCR beta chain emerged from a study of technical replicates of blood from several donors. This CDR3 contains 14 residues. CDR1 SGHRS and CDR2 YFSETQ come from the germline V gene. The ends lost 5 bases at V and 4 bases at J; junction bases unmatched: 6. Using immunoSEQ multiplex PCR, the repertoire was profiled, and TCRdb retains in-frame clones only, with some absent. The sample lists roughly 50,000 clones; roughly 96% were seen once. Sequenced sample: PBMCs. This sequence was found in a human donor in good health. Some clones in this sample may be carry-over from other donors' samples. This sequence joins TRBV5-1 and TRBJ2-1; TRBD2 matches 7 bases. CDR3 loop: CASSASGAYNEQFF. The CDR3 DNA reads as TGCGCCAGCAGTGCCAGCGGGGCTTACAATGAGCAGTTCTTC.